These 14 T cell receptor beta chains were sequenced from one sample in a study of shared clonotypes between healthy human individuals. This table comes from immunoSEQ multiplex PCR, and its TCRdb copy is limited to in-frame clones, with some not included. The sample shows roughly 2.5 million clones, approximately 92% of them seen only once. Sequenced sample: naive CD4+ T cells sorted from blood. The sample's subset: CD45RA+ positively selected. The source of these receptors is a man between 18 and 35 years old in good health.

The chain carries TRBV7-2 and TRBJ2-3; D uncertain. V dropped 5 bases and J dropped 0 bases, with 15 bases sitting between them. CDR1 SGHTA and CDR2 FQGNSA come from the germline V gene. The CDR3 length is 16 residues. CDR3 sequence reads: CASSLSSDGSTDTQYF. In nucleotides, the CDR3 is TGTGCCAGCAGCCTCTCCTCGGACGGGAGCACAGATACGCAGTATTTT.

The chain recombines TRBV4-1 with TRBJ2-3; D might be TRBD1 or TRBD2, each matching 6 bases. The CDR3 sequence is 15 residues long. V lost 0 bases and J lost 6, with 13 bases in between. Germline V lookup: CDR1 MGHRA, CDR2 YSYEKL. CDR3 residues: CASSQDPGAYDTQYF. The CDR3 DNA follows: TGCGCCAGCAGCCAAGACCCGGGGGCCTACGATACGCAGTATTTT.

With regard to this clone: Other DNA sequences in the sample encode the same CDR3. The V and J genes are TRBV18 and TRBJ1-1, with D hard to call. Germline assignment: CDR1 KGHSH and CDR2 LQKENI. This CDR3 spans 12 amino acids. V shed 3 bases and J shed 4 bases, with 6 bases lying between them. As DNA, the CDR3 is TGTGCCAGCTCACCGAAGGGCACTGAAGCTTTCTTT. Encoded protein: CASSPKGTEAFF.

The chain recombines TRBV5-1 with TRBJ2-6; 7 bases agree with TRBD1. The CDR3 runs to 16 residues. Trimming cost V 2 bases and J 4 bases; bases outside gene matches: 6. Germline assignment: CDR1 SGHRS and CDR2 YFSETQ. As DNA, the CDR3 is TGCGCCAGCAGCTTACTACAGGGGAACGGGGCCAACGTCCTGACTTTC. It translates to CASSLLQGNGANVLTF.

Points on this clone: This CDR3 is also generated by other DNA sequences in the sample. The J gene is TRBJ2-2, the V gene TRBV19; TRBD1 or TRBD2 may be the D gene (5 bases each). Germline loops: CDR1 LNHDA, CDR2 SQIVND (reference sequence). Trimming removed 8 bases at V and 0 bases at J, with 10 bases between. This CDR3 has 14 amino acids. This chain's CDR3 is CASAGTANTGELFF. Written as DNA, the CDR3 is TGTGCCAGTGCCGGGACGGCGAACACCGGGGAGCTGTTTTTT.

J is TRBJ1-5 and V is TRBV27; D is perhaps TRBD1 (6 bases). Looked up from germline, CDR1 is MNHEY and CDR2 is SMNVEV (reference sequence). This CDR3 is built from 17 residues. The V gene lost 5 bases and the J gene lost 2 bases, with 19 bases spanning the gap. As DNA, the CDR3 is TGTGCCAGCAGTACTCAAAGGGGGGGGAGCGGCAATCAGCCCCAGCATTTT. This sequence encodes CASSTQRGGSGNQPQHF.

The chain has TRBV14 and TRBJ1-4; D gene uncertain. The CDR3 covers 16 residues. Germline CDR1 reads SGHDN; CDR2 reads FVKESK. Trimming took 0 bases from V and 5 from J, leaving 13 bases between them. CDR3 bases: TGTGCCAGCAGCCAAGATAAAAGGGCCCTCAATGAAAAACTGTTTTTT. Translation gives CASSQDKRALNEKLFF.

V and J are TRBV2 and TRBJ2-1; 7 positions agree with TRBD2. This CDR3 comprises 15 residues. V was clipped by 7 bases and J by 6 bases; unmatched bases: 12. Germline values: CDR1 SNHLY, CDR2 FYNNEI. CDR3 DNA sequence: TGTGCCAGCAAAGGGATGGCGGGAGAGCTCAATGAGCAGTTCTTC. Translation gives CASKGMAGELNEQFF.

Points on this clone: An end of the junction differs from the germline gene, which may be a read error. This chain joins TRBV28 and TRBJ1-4; maybe TRBD1 (5 bases). The germline V gene has CDR1 MDHEN and CDR2 SYDVKM. The CDR3 spans 15 residues. For the CDR3, the DNA is TGTGCCAGCAGTCCCCCCCTGGGGACTAGTGAAAAACTGTTTTTT. Translating gives CASSPPLGTSEKLFF.

The rearrangement uses TRBV5-6 and TRBJ2-1; D is possibly TRBD1 (6 bases). Trimming stripped 4 bases from V and 6 bases from J, with 11 bases between. This CDR3 has 13 residues. The V gene's germline CDR1 is SGHDT and CDR2 YYEEEE. The CDR3 region has the DNA TGTGCCAGCAGCCATAGACAGGCCAATGAGCAGTTCTTC. This translates into CASSHRQANEQFF.

The rearrangement links TRBV5-5 to TRBJ2-7; TRBD1 is a possible D gene (6 bases). Trimming removed 3 bases at V and 2 bases at J, with 12 bases between. The CDR3 has 14 amino acids. The V gene's germline CDR1 is SGHKS and CDR2 YYEKEE (reference sequence). This CDR3 is CASSSRTDPYEQYF. DNA of the CDR3: TGTGCCAGCAGCTCTCGGACAGACCCCTACGAGCAGTACTTC.

The chain couples TRBV10-3 to TRBJ2-7, with 9 bases fitting TRBD1. V lost 4 bases to trimming and J lost 3 bases; unmatched junction nucleotides: 7. Germline assignment: CDR1 ENHRY and CDR2 SYGVKD. This CDR3 contains 15 residues. CDR3: CAISVSTTGGYEQYF. The CDR3 DNA reads as TGTGCCATCAGTGTATCAACGACAGGGGGCTACGAGCAGTACTTC.

The chain joins TRBV5-4 to TRBJ1-1; tentative D call: TRBD1 (5 bases). The length of the CDR3 is 15 residues. The V gene lost 3 bases and the J gene lost 3 bases, with 15 bases spanning the gap. Looked up from germline, CDR1 is SGHNT and CDR2 is YYREEE (reference sequence). CDR3 sequence (DNA): TGTGCCAGCAGCTCCACGGGACGGAGTTACACTGAAGCTTTCTTT. This gives the protein CASSSTGRSYTEAFF.

Regarding this clone: The same CDR3 can be traced to other DNA sequences in this sample. The CDR3 nucleotides read TGTGCCAGCTCACCACCGGGCCGATCCTACGAGCAGTACTTC. Amino acids: CASSPPGRSYEQYF. J is TRBJ2-7 and V is TRBV18; no clear D gene. The ends were cut back, 0 bases at V and 1 base at J, with 7 bases in the middle. This CDR3 region has 14 residues. Germline CDR1 reads KGHSH; CDR2 reads LQKENI.